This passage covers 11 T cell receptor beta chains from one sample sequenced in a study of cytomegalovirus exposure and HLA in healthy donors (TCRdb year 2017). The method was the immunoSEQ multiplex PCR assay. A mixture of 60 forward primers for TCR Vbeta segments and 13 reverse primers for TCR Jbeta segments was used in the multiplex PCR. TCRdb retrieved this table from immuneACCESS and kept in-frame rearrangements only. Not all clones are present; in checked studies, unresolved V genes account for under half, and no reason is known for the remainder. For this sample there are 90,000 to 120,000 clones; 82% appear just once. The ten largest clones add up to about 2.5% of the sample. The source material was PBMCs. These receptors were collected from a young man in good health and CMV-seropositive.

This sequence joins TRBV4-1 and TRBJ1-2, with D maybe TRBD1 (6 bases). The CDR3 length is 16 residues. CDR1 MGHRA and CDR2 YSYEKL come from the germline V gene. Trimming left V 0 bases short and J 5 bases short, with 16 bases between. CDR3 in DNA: TGCGCCAGCAGCCAAGAGGCCCCAGGGGCCATATATGGCTACACCTTC. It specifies CASSQEAPGAIYGYTF.

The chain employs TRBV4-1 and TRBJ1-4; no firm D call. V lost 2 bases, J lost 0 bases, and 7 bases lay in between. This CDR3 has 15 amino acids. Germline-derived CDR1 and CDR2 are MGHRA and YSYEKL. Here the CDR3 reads CASSQTGTTNEKLFF. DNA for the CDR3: TGCGCCAGCAGCCAAACCGGGACAACTAATGAAAAACTGTTTTTT.

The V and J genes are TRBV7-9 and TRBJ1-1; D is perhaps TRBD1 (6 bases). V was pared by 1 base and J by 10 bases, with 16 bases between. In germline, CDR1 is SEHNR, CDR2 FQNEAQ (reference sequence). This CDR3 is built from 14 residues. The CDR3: CASSLVQDRVGAFF. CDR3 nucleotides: TGTGCCAGCAGCTTAGTGCAGGACAGAGTTGGAGCTTTCTTT.

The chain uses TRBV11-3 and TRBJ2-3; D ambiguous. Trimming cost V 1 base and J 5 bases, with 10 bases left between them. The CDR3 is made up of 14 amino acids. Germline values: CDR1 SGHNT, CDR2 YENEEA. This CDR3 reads CASSLGQPGDTQYF. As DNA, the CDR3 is TGTGCCAGCAGCTTAGGTCAGCCGGGAGATACGCAGTATTTT. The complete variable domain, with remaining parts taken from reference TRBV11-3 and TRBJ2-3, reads EAGVVQSPRYKIIEKKQPVAFWCNPISGHNTLYWYLQNLGQGPELLIRYENEEAVDDSQLPKDRFSAERLKGVDSTLKIQPAELGDSAVYLCASSLGQPGDTQYFGPGTRLTVL.

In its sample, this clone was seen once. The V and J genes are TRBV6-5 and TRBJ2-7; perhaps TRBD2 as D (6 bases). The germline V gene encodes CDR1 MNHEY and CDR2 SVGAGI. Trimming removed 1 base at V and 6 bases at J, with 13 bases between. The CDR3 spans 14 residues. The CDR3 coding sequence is TGTGCCAGCAGTTACTGGTCTCAGGGAGGCGAGCAGTACTTC. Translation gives CASSYWSQGGEQYF.

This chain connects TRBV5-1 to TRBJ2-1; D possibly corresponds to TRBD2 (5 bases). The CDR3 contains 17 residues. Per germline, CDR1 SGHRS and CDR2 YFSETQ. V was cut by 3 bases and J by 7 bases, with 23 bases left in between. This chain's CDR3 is CASSSIGAGVGENEQFF. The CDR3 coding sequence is TGCGCCAGCAGCTCTATAGGCGCCGGGGTTGGGGAGAATGAGCAGTTCTTC. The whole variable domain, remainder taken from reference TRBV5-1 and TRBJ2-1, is KAGVTQTPRYLIKTRGQQVTLSCSPISGHRSVSWYQQTPGQGLQFLFEYFSETQRNKGNFPGRFSGRQFSNSRSEMNVSTLELGDSALYLCASSSIGAGVGENEQFFGPGTRLTVL.

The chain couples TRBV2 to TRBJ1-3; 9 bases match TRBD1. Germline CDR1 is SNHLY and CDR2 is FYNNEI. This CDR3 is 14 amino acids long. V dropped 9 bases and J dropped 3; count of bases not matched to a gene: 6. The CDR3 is CARRDRVGGNTIYF. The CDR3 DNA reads TGTGCCAGACGGGACAGGGTTGGTGGAAACACCATATATTTT.

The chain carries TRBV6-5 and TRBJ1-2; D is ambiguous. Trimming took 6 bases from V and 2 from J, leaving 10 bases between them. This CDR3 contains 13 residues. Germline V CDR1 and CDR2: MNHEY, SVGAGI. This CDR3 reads CASSDISNYGYTF. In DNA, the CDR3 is TGTGCCAGCAGCGACATCTCCAACTATGGCTACACCTTC.

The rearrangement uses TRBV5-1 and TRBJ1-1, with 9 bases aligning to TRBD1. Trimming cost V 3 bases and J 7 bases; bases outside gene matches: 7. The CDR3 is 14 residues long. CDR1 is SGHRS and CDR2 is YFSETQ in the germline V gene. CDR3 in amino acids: CASSYRTGVSEAFF. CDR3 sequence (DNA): TGCGCCAGCAGCTATAGGACAGGGGTGAGTGAAGCTTTCTTT.

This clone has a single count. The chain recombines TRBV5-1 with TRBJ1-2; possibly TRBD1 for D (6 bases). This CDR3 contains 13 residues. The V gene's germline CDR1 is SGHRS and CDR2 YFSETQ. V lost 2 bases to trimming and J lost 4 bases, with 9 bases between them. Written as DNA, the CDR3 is TGCGCCAGCAGCTTAGGGGGTGCCTATGGCTACACCTTC. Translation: CASSLGGAYGYTF. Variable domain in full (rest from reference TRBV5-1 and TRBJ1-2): KAGVTQTPRYLIKTRGQQVTLSCSPISGHRSVSWYQQTPGQGLQFLFEYFSETQRNKGNFPGRFSGRQFSNSRSEMNVSTLELGDSALYLCASSLGGAYGYTFGSGTRLTVV.

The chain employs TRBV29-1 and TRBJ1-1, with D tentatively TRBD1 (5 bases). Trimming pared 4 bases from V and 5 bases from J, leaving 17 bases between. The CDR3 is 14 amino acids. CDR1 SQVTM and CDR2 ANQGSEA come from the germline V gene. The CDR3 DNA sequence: TGCAGCGTTGCAAGGGGCTCGGGAGGGACTGAAGCTTTCTTT. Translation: CSVARGSGGTEAFF.